This TCR beta chain was identified in a study of tumor-infiltrating lymphocytes in localized non-small cell lung cancer. Study as a whole: Some samples were collected after neoadjuvant chemotherapy; smokers, never-smokers and several histologies were included. Broader study findings: Higher tumor T cell infiltration than in uninvolved lung was supported by TCRbeta sequencing. Only some patients had TCR sequencing, depending on available tissue. Each assay used a separate piece of the same tissue.

V shed 3 bases and J shed 5 bases, with 14 bases lying between them. This CDR3 has 14 amino acids. Germline CDR1 reads LNHNV; CDR2 reads YYDKDF (reference sequence). Produced via immunoSEQ multiplex PCR; TCRdb's table is partial and in-frame only. The table records 7,000 to 9,500 clones, over 70% of them present only once. Note on this clone: Antigen specificity is unknown.

The sequenced sample consisted of uninvolved lung tissue not adjacent to the tumor. The TCR sequence derives from a human donor with non-small cell lung cancer. V and J are TRBV15 and TRBJ2-7; D is unresolved. CDR3 sequence (DNA): TGTGCCACCAGCAGGGCCCCTTTATCTCACGAGCAGTACTTC. Residues: CATSRAPLSHEQYF.